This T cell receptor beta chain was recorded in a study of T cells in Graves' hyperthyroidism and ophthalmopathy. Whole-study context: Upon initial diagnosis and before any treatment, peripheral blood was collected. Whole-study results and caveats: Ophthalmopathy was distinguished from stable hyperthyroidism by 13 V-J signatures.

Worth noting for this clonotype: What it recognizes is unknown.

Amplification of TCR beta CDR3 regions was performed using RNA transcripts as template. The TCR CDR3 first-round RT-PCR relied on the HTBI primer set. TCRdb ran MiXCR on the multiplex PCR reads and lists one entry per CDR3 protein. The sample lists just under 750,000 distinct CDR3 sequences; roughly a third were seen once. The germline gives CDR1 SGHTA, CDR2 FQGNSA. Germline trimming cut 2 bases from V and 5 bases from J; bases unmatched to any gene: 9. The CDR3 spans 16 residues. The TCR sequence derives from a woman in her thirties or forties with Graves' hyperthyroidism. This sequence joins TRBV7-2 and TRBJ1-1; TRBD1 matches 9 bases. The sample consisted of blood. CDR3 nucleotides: TGTGCCAGCAGCTTACCAGATGGGACAGGGTCGACTGAAGCTTTCTTT. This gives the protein CASSLPDGTGSTEAFF. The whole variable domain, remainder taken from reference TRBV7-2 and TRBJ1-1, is GAGVSQSPSNKVTEKGKDVELRCDPISGHTALYWYRQSLGQGLEFLIYFQGNSAPDKSGLPSDRFSAERTGGSVSTLTIQRTQQEDSAVYLCASSLPDGTGSTEAFFGQGTRLTVV.